The 6 T cell receptor beta chains given below trace back to one sample, sequenced in a study of shared clonotypes between healthy human individuals. The method was immunoSEQ multiplex PCR; TCRdb's version includes in-frame clones alone and lacks a portion of them. The repertoire has roughly 2.2 million clones, 90% to 95% of them found once; the top ten carry under 0.45%. Input material: naive CD4+ T cells from PBMCs. Subset reported: CD45RA+ positively selected. These TCRs come from a man between 18 and 35 years old in good health. Some clones in this sample may be carry-over from other donors' samples.

This chain uses TRBV11-2 with TRBJ2-5; D is undetermined. Deletions cut 1 base from V and 4 bases from J, with 10 bases between. Germline V lookup: CDR1 SGHAT, CDR2 FQNNGV. The CDR3 has 14 amino acids. CDR3: CASSLVVGGETQYF. In DNA form, the CDR3 reads TGTGCCAGCAGCTTAGTAGTGGGCGGAGAGACCCAGTACTTC. Drawing the rest from reference TRBV11-2 and TRBJ2-5, the complete variable domain is EAGVAQSPRYKIIEKRQSVAFWCNPISGHATLYWYQQILGQGPKLLIQFQNNGVVDDSQLPKDRFSAERLKGVDSTLKIQPAKLEDSAVYLCASSLVVGGETQYFGPGTRLLVL.

The chain uses TRBV7-6 and TRBJ2-7; no definite D call. CDR1 is SGHVS, CDR2 FNYEAQ, per germline. Trimming removed 2 bases from V and 3 bases from J, with 11 bases in between. This CDR3 is 14 amino acids long. The CDR3 loop is CASSLRSRDYEQYF. DNA of the CDR3: TGTGCCAGCAGCTTACGATCTAGGGACTACGAGCAGTACTTC.

This chain connects TRBV10-2 to TRBJ2-7; D uncertain. Between the trimmed V and J ends, which lost 7 bases and 0 bases, there was a span of 7 bases. Germline-derived CDR1 and CDR2 are WSHSY and SAAADI. The CDR3 has 12 residues. CDR3 region: CASTLGSYEQYF. CDR3 nucleotide sequence: TGCGCCAGCACGTTGGGCTCCTACGAGCAGTACTTC.

The V and J genes are TRBV25-1 and TRBJ2-5; D gene ambiguous. Germline V gene sequence: CDR1 MGHDK, CDR2 SYGVNS. V lost 7 bases, J lost 4 bases, and 19 bases lay in between. This CDR3 spans 15 amino acids. CDR3 amino acids: CASTLIFYEGETQYF. The CDR3 nucleotides are TGTGCCAGCACCCTCATCTTCTATGAAGGAGAGACCCAGTACTTC.

V usage is TRBV6-6 and J usage is TRBJ2-2; weak D call: TRBD1 (6 bases). Trimming removed 6 bases from V and 8 bases from J, with 19 bases in between. The CDR3 totals 15 residues. Germline CDR1 and CDR2: MNHNY and SVGAGI (reference sequence). CDR3 sequence reads: CASRNSQGPEGELFF. The CDR3 DNA is TGTGCCAGCAGGAACAGTCAGGGGCCCGAGGGGGAGCTGTTTTTT.

The table lists this clone with a count of one. The V and J genes are TRBV20-1 and TRBJ1-2, with D unresolved. V shed 1 base and J shed 11 bases, with 11 bases lying between them. The CDR3 is made up of 11 amino acids. Germline V gene data show CDR1 as DFQATT and CDR2 as SNEGSKA (reference sequence). The CDR3 loop is CSARVAADYTF. The CDR3 bases are TGCAGTGCTAGAGTTGCCGCAGATTACACCTTC.